This TCR beta chain comes out of a study of cytomegalovirus exposure and HLA in healthy donors (dated by TCRdb to about 2017). About the investigation overall: In an earlier analysis of under 750 of the donors, 276 Gb of sequence data and 95 million to 130 million unique TCR beta sequences from 150 million to 200 million T cells were reported. An early release covering about 600 HLA-typed donors comprised approximately 290 gigabases of sequencing data and roughly 86 million unique TCR sequences. Among the approximately 400 genotyped donors, approximately 76% belonged to the genetic ancestry cluster associated with self-reported Caucasian donors. The aim of the study was to test whether cataloging public T cell receptors could identify signatures of past pathogen exposure. The T cell repertoires of 666 subjects were profiled by immunosequencing and related to cytomegalovirus serostatus. In addition to the first cohort of 666 subjects, a separate validation cohort of approximately 110 different subjects was used. The study combined high-throughput TCR immunosequencing, statistical association of individual TCRs with disease status, and machine learning to predict cytomegalovirus infection status. To study patterns of TCR occurrence, a later analysis re-analyzed previously published TCR beta repertoires from 600 to 750 donors and added high-resolution HLA genotyping. In the later analysis, no new phenotypic data were used to find candidate immune exposures; instead, reliance was placed on TCR beta sequences and their occurrence across donors. An earlier analysis of around 580 of the donors used high-throughput TCR beta sequencing to judge whether each TCR beta V gene segment behaved as functional or pseudogenic. Donor age, sex, ethnicity and CMV serostatus were collected together with the repertoire data. A later genetic analysis took genome-wide SNP genotypes for about 60% of the roughly 670 donors and used that subset as a discovery cohort. All discovery cohort repertoires had been generated on a single sequencing platform. Both class I and class II loci were covered by HLA typing, at four-digit resolution. Typing coverage differed by locus: A, B, C, DRB1 and DQB1 were typed in about 629-640 donors, DQA1 in approximately 520, DPA1 in some 610, and DPB1 in 472. Four to six DR-DQ haplotypes were handled as single units for association and clustering because linkage in the cohort was strong. Among 300 to 500 genotyped donors of the cohort, an average of roughly 230,000 unique TCR beta nucleotide sequences was sequenced per donor, of which roughly 17% were non-productive. General findings and caveats noted by the study authors: Because HLA typing was missing for some donors at each locus, association tests included only the typed subset. Correlated functional status among segregating V segments might reflect linkage disequilibrium, but an unknown experimental factor could not be ruled out. In vitro tests confirmed that a few of the cytomegalovirus-associated TCR beta chains recognize cytomegalovirus antigens. The cohort was sequenced for TCR beta chains only, and without alpha or paired-chain data the features that could be detected were limited. The authors suggested that the approach could potentially be extended to other disease states and immunological phenotypes. In an earlier analysis of approximately 600 of the donors, most TCR beta V segments were observed in productive rearrangements about 87% or about 30% of the time, broadly matching IMGT annotations. In a later analysis, TCR association rates were found to vary across HLA loci, with the most associated TCRs seen for DRB1 alleles and the fewest for HLA-C alleles. When HLA alleles, especially DR and DQ, strongly co-occurred, attributing TCR associations to individual alleles was difficult. The classifier was reported to diagnose cytomegalovirus status with high specificity and sensitivity in both the original cohort and the validation cohort. The presence/absence analyses assumed that sequencing depth was roughly uniform across donors, and that assumption may not be true. V-gene and J-gene trimming of TCR beta chains was associated with a missense DCLRE1C variant in a later genetic analysis, and the association was replicated in an independent cohort. Immune exposure information for the cohort was limited to CMV serostatus. A further reported finding was that TCR beta sequences accurately predicted the HLA-A and HLA-B alleles for most subjects in the first cohort. A later analysis associated about 17,000 TCR beta sequences with specific HLA alleles at a false discovery rate of 0.05. Because counts were too low, about 17 rarely observed V segments, including chromosome 9 orphons, were excluded from the earlier analysis of several hundred of the donors. A cluster of highly shared sequence variants was judged likely to represent a technical artifact of the sequencing pipeline. A later analysis found that HLA-associated TCR beta chains were more clonally expanded and had lower generation probabilities than equally common non-associated chains. A later genetic analysis reported fewer N-insertions in productive TCRs among donors in an Asian-associated ancestry cluster than the roughly 700-donor mean. A later analysis found that most CMV-associated TCR beta chains appeared HLA-restricted, with HLA associations seemingly driven largely by CMV exposure. Most TCR sequences were observed very rarely across donors, whereas some public TCRs were present in many individuals. Because the 87-base-pair reads could not distinguish some IMGT-functional V segments, including TRBV6-2 and TRBV6-3, those segments were excluded. The study listed around 160 TCR beta chains as associated with cytomegalovirus. In a later analysis, several top co-occurrence clusters were reported to appear linked to parvovirus B19, influenza, CMV and Epstein-Barr virus.

CDR3 length: 14 amino acids, cysteine to phenylalanine. The read is trimmed to its CDR3 DNA, 42 bases read in frame from base 1. CDR1 LNHDA and CDR2 SQIVND are derived from the germline V gene (reference sequence). Between the V and J ends, shortened by 6 bases and 3 bases respectively, the junction contains 9 bases. The library was built by means of the immunoSEQ multiplex PCR assay. A mixture of 60 forward primers for TCR Vbeta segments and 13 reverse primers for TCR Jbeta segments was used in the multiplex PCR. Amplification of the CDR3 region of rearranged TCR beta genes was performed with a multiplex PCR assay on genomic DNA. Amplified TCR beta libraries were sequenced as 87-base-pair reads on the Illumina HiSeq System. Per the authors' processing: A later analysis tallied 75 million to 85 million unique TCR beta chains across the 666 repertoires, and about 10 million of those chains were shared by two or more donors. Raw reads were error-corrected and collapsed into unique sequences with a nearest-neighbor algorithm that merged closely related sequences to remove PCR and sequencing errors. CDR3 sequences were aligned to IMGT reference sequences to assign V, D and J gene segments. Each retained sequence needed at least a six-nucleotide match to both a V gene segment and a J gene segment. A rearrangement was called productive if the CDR3 had no stop codons and remained in frame with V and J, and every other rearrangement was called non-productive. Following IMGT convention, CDR3 was defined as the stretch from the second conserved V-encoded cysteine to the conserved J-encoded phenylalanine. The earlier analysis of roughly 590 of the donors excluded any sequence lacking an unambiguous match to a single V gene segment. In an earlier analysis of several hundred of the donors, V segments were called functional above 56.7% productive rearrangements and were called segregating when the between-donor standard deviation exceeded 5%. To diagnose cytomegalovirus status from the catalog of TCR beta chain sequences, a statistical classification framework was built. In a later analysis, V and J genes were assigned by comparing TCR nucleotide sequences against IMGT/GENE-DB human TR gene sequences. In a later analysis, CDR3 sequences and most-parsimonious VDJ recombination scenarios were assigned using the TCRdist pipeline. In a later analysis, each TCR beta chain was defined by its CDR3 amino acid sequence together with its V-gene family, and reads without a unique V-gene family were excluded. As a way to deal with suspected cross-contamination and a sequencing artifact, a later analysis dropped under 600 nucleotide sequences that were highly shared and had low generation probability. In a later analysis, a clonal expansion index for each public chain was calculated from normalized within-repertoire ranks of inferred template counts. In a later analysis, generation probabilities were computed using a VDJ recombination model fitted to out-of-frame rearrangements, and the results were checked against IGoR. In a later analysis, TCR-TCR, TCR-HLA and TCR-CMV co-occurrence was scored with hypergeometric tests, and a repertoire-size bias correction was applied to TCR pairs. In a later analysis, false discovery rates were estimated by permuting HLA or CMV assignments 20 times. In a later analysis, co-occurring TCRs were grouped using DBSCAN, and TCRdist sequence similarity was added for clustering within HLA-allele-positive subsets. Repertoires with fewer than 30,000 or more than 120,000 public chains were left out of co-occurrence clustering, as were five repertoires with anomalous nucleotide sharing. The table comes from immuneACCESS by way of TCRdb, which keeps in-frame sequences with V and J called. Part of the clones is missing from these tables; in studies checked, under half for an unresolved V gene and the rest for unknown reasons. V and J calls and clone size come straight from that table; D and trimming were deduced from the DNA. For this sample, the table gives 140,000 to 150,000 clones. Of the sample, approximately 0.88% falls within the top ten clones.

Worth noting for this clone: What antigen it recognizes has not been identified.

The cohort consisted of 666 healthy bone marrow donors. At the time of sampling, all cohort members were nominally healthy, though unrecorded immune exposures were likely present. The donor tested CMV seronegative, placing the donor among the 352 seronegative members of the cohort. Every donor gave a peripheral blood sample, and the peripheral blood mononuclear cells from that sample were used for TCR beta sequencing. Genomic DNA was extracted from the blood cell samples with the Qiagen DNeasy Blood Extraction Kit. The sample consisted of PBMCs. The rearranged chain carries TRBV19 and TRBJ2-6; perhaps TRBD2 is the D gene, with 6 bases matching. The receptor was isolated from a male donor in good health and CMV-seronegative. The CDR3 protein sequence reads: CASREGGGANVLTF. The nucleotide sequence is TGTGCCAGTAGGGAGGGTGGTGGGGCCAACGTCCTGACTTTC.